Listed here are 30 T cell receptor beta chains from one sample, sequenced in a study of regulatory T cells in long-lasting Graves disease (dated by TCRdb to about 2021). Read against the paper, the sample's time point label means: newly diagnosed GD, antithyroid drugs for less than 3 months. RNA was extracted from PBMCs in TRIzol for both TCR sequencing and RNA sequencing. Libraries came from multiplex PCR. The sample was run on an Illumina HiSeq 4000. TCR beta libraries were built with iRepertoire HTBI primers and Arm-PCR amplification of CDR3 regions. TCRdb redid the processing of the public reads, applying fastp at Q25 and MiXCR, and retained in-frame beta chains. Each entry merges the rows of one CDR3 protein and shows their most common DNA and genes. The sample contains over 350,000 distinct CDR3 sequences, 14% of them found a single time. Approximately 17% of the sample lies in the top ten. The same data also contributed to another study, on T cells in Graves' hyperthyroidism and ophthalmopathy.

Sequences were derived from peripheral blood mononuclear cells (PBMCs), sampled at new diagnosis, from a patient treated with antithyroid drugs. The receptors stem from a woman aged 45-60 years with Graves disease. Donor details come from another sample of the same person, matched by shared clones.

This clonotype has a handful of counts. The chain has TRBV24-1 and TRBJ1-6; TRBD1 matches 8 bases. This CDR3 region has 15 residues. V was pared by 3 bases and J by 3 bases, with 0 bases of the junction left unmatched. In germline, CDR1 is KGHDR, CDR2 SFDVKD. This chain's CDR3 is CATSDGQGYNSPLHF. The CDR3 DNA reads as TGTGCCACCAGTGATGGACAGGGCTATAATTCACCCCTCCACTTT.

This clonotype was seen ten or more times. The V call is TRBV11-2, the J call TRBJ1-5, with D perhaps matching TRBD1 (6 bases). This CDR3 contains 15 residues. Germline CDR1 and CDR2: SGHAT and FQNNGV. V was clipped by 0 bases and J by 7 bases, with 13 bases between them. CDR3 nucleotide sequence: TGTGCCAGCAGCTTAGATACTCCAGGGGTCCAGCCCCAGCATTTT. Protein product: CASSLDTPGVQPQHF. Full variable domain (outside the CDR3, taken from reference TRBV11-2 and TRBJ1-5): EAGVAQSPRYKIIEKRQSVAFWCNPISGHATLYWYQQILGQGPKLLIQFQNNGVVDDSQLPKDRFSAERLKGVDSTLKIQPAKLEDSAVYLCASSLDTPGVQPQHFGDGTRLSIL.

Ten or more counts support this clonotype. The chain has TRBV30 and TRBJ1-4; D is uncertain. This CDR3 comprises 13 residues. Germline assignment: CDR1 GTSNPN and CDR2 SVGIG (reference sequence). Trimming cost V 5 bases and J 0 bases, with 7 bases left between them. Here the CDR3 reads CAWSDATNEKLFF. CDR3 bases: TGTGCCTGGTCGGATGCAACTAATGAAAAACTGTTTTTT.

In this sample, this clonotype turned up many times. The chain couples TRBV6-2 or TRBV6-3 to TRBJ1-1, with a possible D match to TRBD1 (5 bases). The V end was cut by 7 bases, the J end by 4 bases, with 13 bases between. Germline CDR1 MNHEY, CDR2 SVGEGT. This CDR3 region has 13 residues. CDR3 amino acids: CASIKQESTEAFF. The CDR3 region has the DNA TGTGCCAGCATTAAACAGGAGAGCACTGAAGCTTTCTTT.

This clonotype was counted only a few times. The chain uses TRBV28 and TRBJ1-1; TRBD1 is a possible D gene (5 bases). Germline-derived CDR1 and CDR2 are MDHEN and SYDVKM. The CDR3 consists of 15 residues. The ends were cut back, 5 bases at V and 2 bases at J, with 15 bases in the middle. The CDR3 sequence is CASSTSRALNTEAFF. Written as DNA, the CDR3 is TGTGCCAGCAGTACTTCCAGGGCCCTAAACACTGAAGCTTTCTTT. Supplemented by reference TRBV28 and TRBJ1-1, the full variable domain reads DVKVTQSSRYLVKRTGEKVFLECVQDMDHENMFWYRQDPGLGLRLIYFSYDVKMKEKGDIPEGYSVSREKKERFSLILESASTNQTSMYLCASSTSRALNTEAFFGQGTRLTVV.

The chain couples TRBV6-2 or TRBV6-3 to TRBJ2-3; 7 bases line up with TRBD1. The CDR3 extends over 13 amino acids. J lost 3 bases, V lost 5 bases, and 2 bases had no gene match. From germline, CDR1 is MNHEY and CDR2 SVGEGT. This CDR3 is CASSGQETDTQYF. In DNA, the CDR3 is TGTGCCAGCAGTGGACAGGAAACAGATACGCAGTATTTT.

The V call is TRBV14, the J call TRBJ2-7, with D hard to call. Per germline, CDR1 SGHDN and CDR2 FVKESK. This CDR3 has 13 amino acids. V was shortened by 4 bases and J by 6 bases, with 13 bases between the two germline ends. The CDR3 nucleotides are TGTGCCAGCAGCCCCCAAGCACCAGCCGAGCAGTACTTC. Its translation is CASSPQAPAEQYF.

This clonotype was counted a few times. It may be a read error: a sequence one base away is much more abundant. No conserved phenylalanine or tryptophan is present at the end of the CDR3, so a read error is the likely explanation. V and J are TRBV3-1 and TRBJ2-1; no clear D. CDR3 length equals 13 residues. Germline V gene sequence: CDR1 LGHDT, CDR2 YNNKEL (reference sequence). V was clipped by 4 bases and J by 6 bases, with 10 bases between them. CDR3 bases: TGTGCCAGCAGCCCTTGGTCTCCCAATGAGCAGTTCTCC. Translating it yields CASSPWSPNEQFS.

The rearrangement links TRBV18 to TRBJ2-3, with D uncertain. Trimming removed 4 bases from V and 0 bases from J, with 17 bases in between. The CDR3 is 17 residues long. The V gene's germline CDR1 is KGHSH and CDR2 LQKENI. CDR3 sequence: CASSRSYVRTSTDTQYF. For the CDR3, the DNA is TGTGCCAGCTCACGAAGTTATGTACGTACGAGCACAGATACGCAGTATTTT.

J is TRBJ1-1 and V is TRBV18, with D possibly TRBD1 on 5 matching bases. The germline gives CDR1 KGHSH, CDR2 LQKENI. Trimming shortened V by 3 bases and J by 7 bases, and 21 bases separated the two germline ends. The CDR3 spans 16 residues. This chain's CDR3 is CASSPLPSKGPLEAFF. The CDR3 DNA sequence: TGTGCCAGCTCACCGCTTCCAAGTAAGGGACCGCTTGAAGCTTTCTTT.

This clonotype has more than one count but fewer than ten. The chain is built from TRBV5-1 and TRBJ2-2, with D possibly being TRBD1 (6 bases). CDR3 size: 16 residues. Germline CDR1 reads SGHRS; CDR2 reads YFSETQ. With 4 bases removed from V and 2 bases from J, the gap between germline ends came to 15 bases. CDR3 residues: CASSRTGTHNTGELFF. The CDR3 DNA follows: TGCGCCAGCAGCCGAACCGGGACACATAACACCGGGGAGCTGTTTTTT.

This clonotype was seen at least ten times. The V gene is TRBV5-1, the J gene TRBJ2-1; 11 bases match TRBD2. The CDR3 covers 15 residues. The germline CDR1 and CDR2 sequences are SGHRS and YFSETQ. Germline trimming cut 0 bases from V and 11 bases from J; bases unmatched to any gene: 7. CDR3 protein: CASSLGTSGSHKQFF. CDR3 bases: TGCGCCAGCAGCTTGGGGACTAGCGGGTCCCATAAGCAGTTCTTC.

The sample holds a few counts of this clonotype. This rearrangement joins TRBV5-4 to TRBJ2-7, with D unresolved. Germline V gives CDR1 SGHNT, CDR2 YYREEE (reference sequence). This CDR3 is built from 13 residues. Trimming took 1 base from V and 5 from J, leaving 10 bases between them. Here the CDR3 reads CASSLQLSDEQYF. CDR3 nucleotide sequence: TGTGCCAGCAGCTTGCAACTTTCGGACGAGCAGTACTTC.

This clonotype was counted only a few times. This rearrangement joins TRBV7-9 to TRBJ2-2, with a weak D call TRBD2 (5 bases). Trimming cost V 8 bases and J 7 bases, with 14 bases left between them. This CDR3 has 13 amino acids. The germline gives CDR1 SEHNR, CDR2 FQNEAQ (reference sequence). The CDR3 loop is CASLVGEDGELFF. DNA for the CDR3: TGTGCCAGCCTCGTCGGGGAAGACGGGGAGCTGTTTTTT.

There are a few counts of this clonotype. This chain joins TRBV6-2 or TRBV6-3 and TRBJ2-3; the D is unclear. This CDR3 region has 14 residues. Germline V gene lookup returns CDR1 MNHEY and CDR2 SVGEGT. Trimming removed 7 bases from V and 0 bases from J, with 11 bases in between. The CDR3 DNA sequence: TGTGCCAGCACGGGCGGCACTAGCACAGATACGCAGTATTTT. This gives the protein CASTGGTSTDTQYF.

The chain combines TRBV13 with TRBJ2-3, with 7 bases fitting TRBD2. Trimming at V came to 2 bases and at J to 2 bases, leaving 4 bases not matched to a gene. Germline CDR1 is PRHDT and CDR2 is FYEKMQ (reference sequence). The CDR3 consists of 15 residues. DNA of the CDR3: TGTGCCAGCAGCTTACTAGCGGTACACACAGATACGCAGTATTTT. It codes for CASSLLAVHTDTQYF.

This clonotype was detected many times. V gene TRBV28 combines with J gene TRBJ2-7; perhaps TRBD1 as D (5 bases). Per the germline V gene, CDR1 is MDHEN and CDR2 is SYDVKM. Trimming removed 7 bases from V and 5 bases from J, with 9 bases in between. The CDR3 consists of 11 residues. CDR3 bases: TGTGCCAGCATTTCAGGGAACGAGCAGTACTTC. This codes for CASISGNEQYF.

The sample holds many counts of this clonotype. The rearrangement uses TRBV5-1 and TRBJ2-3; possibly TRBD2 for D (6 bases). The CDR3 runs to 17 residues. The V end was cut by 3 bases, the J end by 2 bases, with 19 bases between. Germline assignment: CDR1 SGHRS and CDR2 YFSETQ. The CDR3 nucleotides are TGCGCCAGCAGCTCCCTATGGGACTCATACGACACAGATACGCAGTATTTT. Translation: CASSSLWDSYDTDTQYF.

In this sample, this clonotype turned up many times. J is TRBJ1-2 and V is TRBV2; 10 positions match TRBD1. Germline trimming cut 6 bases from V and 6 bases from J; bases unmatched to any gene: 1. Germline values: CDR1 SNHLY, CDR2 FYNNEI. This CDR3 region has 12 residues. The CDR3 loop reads CASSDRGHGYTF. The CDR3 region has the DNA TGTGCCAGCAGCGACAGGGGGCATGGCTACACCTTC.

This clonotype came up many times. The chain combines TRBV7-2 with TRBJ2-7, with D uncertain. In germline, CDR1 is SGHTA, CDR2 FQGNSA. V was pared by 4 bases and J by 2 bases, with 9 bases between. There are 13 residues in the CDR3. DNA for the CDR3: TGTGCCAGCAGCTACCGCAGTACCTACGAGCAGTACTTC. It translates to CASSYRSTYEQYF.

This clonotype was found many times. In DNA, the CDR3 is TGTGCCAGCAGAGGGACCACCTACGAGCAGTACTTC. It is translated as CASRGTTYEQYF. V and J are TRBV12-3 or TRBV12-4 and TRBJ2-7; the D gene could be TRBD1 or TRBD2 (5 bases each). The CDR3 is 12 amino acids. Trimming removed 6 bases from V and 2 bases from J, with 8 bases in between.

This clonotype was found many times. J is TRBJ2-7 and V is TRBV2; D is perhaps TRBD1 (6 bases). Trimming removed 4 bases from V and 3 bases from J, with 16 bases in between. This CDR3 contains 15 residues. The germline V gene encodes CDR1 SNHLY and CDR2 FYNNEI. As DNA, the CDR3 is TGTGCCAGCAGTGTGGTAGGGGGATTCGACTACGAGCAGTACTTC. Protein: CASSVVGGFDYEQYF.

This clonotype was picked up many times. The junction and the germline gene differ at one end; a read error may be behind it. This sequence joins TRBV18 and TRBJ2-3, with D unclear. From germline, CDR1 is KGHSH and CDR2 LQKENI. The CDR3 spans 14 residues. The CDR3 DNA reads TGTGCCAGCTCACCACGAGGAAGTACAGATATGCAGTATTTT. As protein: CASSPRGSTDMQYF.

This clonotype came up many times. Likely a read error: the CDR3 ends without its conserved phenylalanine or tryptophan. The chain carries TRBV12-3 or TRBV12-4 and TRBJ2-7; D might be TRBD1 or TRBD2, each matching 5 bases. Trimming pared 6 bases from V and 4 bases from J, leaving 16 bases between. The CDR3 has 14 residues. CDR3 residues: CASSISGARYEQYL. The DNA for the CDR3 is TGTGCCAGCAGCATTTCCGGGGCCAGGTACGAGCAGTACCTC.

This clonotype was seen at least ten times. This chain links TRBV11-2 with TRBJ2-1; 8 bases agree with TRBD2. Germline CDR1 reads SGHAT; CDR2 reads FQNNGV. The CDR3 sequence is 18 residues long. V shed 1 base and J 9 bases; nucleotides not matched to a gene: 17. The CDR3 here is CASSLGIRVAGRTSEQFF. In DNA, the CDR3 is TGTGCCAGCAGCTTAGGTATAAGAGTAGCGGGGCGTACAAGTGAGCAGTTCTTC. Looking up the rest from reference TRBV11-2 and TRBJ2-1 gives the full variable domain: EAGVAQSPRYKIIEKRQSVAFWCNPISGHATLYWYQQILGQGPKLLIQFQNNGVVDDSQLPKDRFSAERLKGVDSTLKIQPAKLEDSAVYLCASSLGIRVAGRTSEQFFGPGTRLTVL.

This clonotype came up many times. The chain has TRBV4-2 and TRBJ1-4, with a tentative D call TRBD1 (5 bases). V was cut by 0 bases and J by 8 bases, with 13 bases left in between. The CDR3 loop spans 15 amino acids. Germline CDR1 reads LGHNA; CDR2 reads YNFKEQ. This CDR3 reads CASSQEGQGGEKLFF. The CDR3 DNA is TGTGCCAGCAGCCAAGAGGGCCAGGGAGGGGAAAAACTGTTTTTT.

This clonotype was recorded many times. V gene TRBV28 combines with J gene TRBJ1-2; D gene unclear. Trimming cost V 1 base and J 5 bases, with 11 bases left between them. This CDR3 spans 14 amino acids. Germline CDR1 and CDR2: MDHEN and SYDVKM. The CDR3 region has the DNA TGTGCCAGCAGTTTATCTCAGCCGGGATATGGCTACACCTTC. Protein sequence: CASSLSQPGYGYTF.

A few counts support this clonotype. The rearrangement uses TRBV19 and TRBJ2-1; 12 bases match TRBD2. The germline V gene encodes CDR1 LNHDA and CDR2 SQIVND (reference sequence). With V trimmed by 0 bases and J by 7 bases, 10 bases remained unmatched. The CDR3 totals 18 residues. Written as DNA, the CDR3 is TGTGCCAGTAGTATAGATCCAGCCCTAGCGGGAGGGCAAAATGAGCAGTTCTTC. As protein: CASSIDPALAGGQNEQFF.

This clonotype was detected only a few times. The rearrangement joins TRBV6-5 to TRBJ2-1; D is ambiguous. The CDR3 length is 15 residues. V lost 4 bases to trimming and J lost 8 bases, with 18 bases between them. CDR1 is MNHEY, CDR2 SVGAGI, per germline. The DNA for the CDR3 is TGTGCCAGCAGTTTCGAGCCCCCCCCCTCCGATGAGCAGTTCTTC. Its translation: CASSFEPPPSDEQFF.

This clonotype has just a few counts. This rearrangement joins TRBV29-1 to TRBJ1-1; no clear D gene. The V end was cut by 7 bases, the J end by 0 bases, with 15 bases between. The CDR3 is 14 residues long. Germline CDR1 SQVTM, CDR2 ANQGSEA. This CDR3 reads CSAQSNTLNTEAFF. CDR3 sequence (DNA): TGCAGCGCCCAGTCAAACACCCTGAACACTGAAGCTTTCTTT.